This passage covers 3 T cell receptor beta chains from one sample sequenced in a study of shared clonotypes between healthy human individuals. Profiling relied on immunoSEQ multiplex PCR, and the TCRdb table lists in-frame clones only, not all of them. The repertoire holds 550,000 to 700,000 clones, with 55% to 85% as singletons. The sample was memory CD4+ T cells sorted from blood. The subset denotes: CD45RA-negative fraction. The receptors were gathered from a woman in her thirties in good health.

The DNA for the CDR3 is TGTGCCAGCGGTGCACCGGACAGTTCCTACAATGAGCAGTTCTTC. This encodes CASGAPDSSYNEQFF. The chain couples TRBV28 to TRBJ2-1; tentatively, D is TRBD1 (6 bases). V lost 8 bases, J lost 1 base, and 15 bases lay in between. The CDR3 length is 15 residues. Germline lookup yields CDR1 MDHEN and CDR2 SYDVKM.

The genes are TRBV13 and TRBJ1-2, with 9 bases fitting TRBD1. Losses at the gene ends were 0 bases for V and 2 bases for J; bases not matched to a gene: 1. The CDR3 totals 15 residues. Germline V gene data show CDR1 as PRHDT and CDR2 as FYEKMQ (reference sequence). The CDR3 DNA follows: TGTGCCAGCAGCTTAGGAGGACAGGGGAACTATGGCTACACCTTC. Translated: CASSLGGQGNYGYTF. The variable domain in full, with the rest retrieved from reference TRBV13 and TRBJ1-2, is AAGVIQSPRHLIKEKRETATLKCYPIPRHDTVYWYQQGPGQDPQFLISFYEKMQSDKGSIPDRFSAQQFSDYHSELNMSSLELGDSALYFCASSLGGQGNYGYTFGSGTRLTVV.

This clone has only a few counts. The V call is TRBV2, the J call TRBJ2-1; D perhaps matches TRBD2 (6 bases). The CDR3 length is 14 residues. V lost 11 bases to trimming and J lost 0 bases, with 14 bases between them. The V gene's germline CDR1 is SNHLY and CDR2 FYNNEI. CDR3 loop: CAGGLFLSYNEQFF. The DNA for the CDR3 is TGTGCCGGGGGACTTTTCCTCTCCTACAATGAGCAGTTCTTC.